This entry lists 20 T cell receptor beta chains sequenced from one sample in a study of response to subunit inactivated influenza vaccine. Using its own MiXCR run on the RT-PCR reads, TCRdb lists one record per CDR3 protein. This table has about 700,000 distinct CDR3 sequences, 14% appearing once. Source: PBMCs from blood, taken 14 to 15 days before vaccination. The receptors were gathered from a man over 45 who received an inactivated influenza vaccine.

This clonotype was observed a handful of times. CDR3 DNA sequence: TGTGCCACCAGCAGACCCCGGGACAGCTCCTACAATGAGCAGTTCTTC. It translates to CATSRPRDSSYNEQFF. The chain recombines TRBV15 with TRBJ2-1, with TRBD1 identical over 7 bases. Trimming removed 2 bases from V and 0 bases from J; junction bases left unmatched: 4. CDR1 LNHNV and CDR2 YYDKDF come from the germline V gene (reference sequence). This CDR3 contains 16 residues.

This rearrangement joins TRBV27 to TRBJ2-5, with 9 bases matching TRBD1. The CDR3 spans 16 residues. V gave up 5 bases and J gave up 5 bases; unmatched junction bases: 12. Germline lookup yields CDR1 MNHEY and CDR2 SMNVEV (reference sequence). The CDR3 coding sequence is TGTGCCAGCAGTAAGCCGACAGGGGGACTCGTCGAGACCCAGTACTTC. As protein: CASSKPTGGLVETQYF.

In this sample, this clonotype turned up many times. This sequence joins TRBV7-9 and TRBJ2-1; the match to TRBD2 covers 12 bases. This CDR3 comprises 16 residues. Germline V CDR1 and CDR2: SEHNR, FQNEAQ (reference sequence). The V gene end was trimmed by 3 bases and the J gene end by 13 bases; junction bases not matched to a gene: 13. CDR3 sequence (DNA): TGTGCCAGCAGCTTTGATGTTCGTCCTAGCGGGGGGGTACAGTTCTTC. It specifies CASSFDVRPSGGVQFF.

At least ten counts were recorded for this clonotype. CDR3 sequence: CASSSLIAYEQYF. The CDR3, as DNA: TGTGCCAGCAGCTCCCTAATAGCCTACGAGCAGTACTTC. This chain links TRBV12-3 or TRBV12-4 with TRBJ2-7; D is ambiguous. V gave up 6 bases and J gave up 2 bases, with 11 bases separating them. This CDR3 comprises 13 residues.

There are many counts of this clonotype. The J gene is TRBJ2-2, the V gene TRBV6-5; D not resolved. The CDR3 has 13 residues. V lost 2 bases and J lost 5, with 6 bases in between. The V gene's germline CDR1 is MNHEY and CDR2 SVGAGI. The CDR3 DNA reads TGTGCCAGCAGTTACGGGGTTACCGGGGAGCTGTTTTTT. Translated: CASSYGVTGELFF.

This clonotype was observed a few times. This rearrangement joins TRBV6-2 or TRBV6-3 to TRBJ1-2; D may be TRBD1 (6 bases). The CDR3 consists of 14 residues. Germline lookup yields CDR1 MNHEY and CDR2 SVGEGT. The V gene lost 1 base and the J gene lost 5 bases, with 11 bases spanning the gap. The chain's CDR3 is CASSYWGQAYGYTF. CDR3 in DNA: TGTGCCAGCAGTTACTGGGGACAAGCTTATGGCTACACCTTC.

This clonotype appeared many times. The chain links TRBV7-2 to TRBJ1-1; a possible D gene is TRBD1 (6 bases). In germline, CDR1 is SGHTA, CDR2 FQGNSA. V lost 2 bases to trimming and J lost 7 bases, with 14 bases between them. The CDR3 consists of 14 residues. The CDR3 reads CASSLTPGAGEAFF. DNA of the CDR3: TGTGCCAGCAGCTTAACCCCGGGGGCAGGTGAAGCTTTCTTT.

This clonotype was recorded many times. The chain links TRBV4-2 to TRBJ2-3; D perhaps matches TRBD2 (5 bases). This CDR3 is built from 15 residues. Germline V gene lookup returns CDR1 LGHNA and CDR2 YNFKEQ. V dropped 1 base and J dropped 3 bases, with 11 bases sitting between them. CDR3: CASSQGYGETDTQYF. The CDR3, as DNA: TGTGCCAGCAGCCAAGGGTACGGGGAGACAGATACGCAGTATTTT.

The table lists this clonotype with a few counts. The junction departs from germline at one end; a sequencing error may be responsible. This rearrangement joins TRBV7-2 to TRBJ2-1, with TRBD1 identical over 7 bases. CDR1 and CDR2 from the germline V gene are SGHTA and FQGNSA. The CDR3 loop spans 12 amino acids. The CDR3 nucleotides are TGTGCCAGCAGCCCCGGGACAGAGCGGAGGCTCTTC. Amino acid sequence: CASSPGTERRLF.

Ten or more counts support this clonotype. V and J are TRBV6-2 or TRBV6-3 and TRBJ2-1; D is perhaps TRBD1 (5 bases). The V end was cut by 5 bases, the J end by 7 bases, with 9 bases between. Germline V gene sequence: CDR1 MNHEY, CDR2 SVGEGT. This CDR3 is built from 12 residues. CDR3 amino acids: CASSQGLNEQFF. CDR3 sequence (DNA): TGTGCCAGCAGTCAGGGTTTAAATGAGCAGTTCTTC.

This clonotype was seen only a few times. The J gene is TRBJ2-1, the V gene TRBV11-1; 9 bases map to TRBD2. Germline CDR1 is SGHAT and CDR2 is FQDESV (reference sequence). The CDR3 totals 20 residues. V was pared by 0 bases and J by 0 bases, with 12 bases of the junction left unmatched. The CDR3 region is CASSLAYLLAGESSYNEQFF. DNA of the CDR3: TGTGCCAGCAGCTTAGCCTATCTATTAGCGGGAGAGAGCTCCTACAATGAGCAGTTCTTC.

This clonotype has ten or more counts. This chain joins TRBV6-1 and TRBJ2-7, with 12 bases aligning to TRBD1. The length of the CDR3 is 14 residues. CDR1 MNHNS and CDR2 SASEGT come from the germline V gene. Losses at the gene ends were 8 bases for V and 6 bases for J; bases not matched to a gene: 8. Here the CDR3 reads CASHYRDRGREQYF. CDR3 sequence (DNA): TGTGCCAGCCACTACCGGGACAGGGGGCGCGAGCAGTACTTC.

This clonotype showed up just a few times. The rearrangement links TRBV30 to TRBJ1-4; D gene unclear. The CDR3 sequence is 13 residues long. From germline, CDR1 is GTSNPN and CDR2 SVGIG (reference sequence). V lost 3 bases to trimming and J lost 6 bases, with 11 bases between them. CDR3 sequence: CAWRRAGYEKLFF. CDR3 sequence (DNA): TGTGCCTGGAGGAGGGCGGGTTATGAAAAACTGTTTTTT.

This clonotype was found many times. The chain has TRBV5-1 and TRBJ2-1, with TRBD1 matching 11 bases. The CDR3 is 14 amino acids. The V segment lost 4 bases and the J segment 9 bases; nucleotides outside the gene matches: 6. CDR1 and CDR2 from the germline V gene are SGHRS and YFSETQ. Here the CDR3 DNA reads TGCGCCAGCAGCCCAGGGACAGGGGGGATTGAGCAGTTCTTC. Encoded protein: CASSPGTGGIEQFF.

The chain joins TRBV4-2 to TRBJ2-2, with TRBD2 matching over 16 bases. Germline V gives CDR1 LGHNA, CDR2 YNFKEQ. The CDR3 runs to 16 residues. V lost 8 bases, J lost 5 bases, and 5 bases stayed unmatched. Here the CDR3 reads CASLGTSGGATGELFF. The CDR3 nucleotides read TGTGCCAGCCTCGGGACTAGCGGGGGGGCAACCGGGGAGCTGTTTTTT.

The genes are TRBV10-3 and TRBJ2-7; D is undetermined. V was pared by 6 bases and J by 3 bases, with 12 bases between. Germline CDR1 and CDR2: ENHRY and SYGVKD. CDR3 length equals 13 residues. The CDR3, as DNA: TGTGCCATCAGAGAGGTGGGTGGCTACGAGCAGTACTTC. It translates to CAIREVGGYEQYF.

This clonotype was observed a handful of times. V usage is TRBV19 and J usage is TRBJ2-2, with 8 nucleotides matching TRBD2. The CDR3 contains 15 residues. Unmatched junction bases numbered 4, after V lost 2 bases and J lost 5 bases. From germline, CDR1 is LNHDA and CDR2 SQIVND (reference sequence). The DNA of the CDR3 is TGTGCCAGTAGTATACGGAGCGGGAGAACCGGGGAGCTGTTTTTT. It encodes CASSIRSGRTGELFF. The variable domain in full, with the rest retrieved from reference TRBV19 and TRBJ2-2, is DGGITQSPKYLFRKEGQNVTLSCEQNLNHDAMYWYRQDPGQGLRLIYYSQIVNDFQKGDIAEGYSVSREKKESFPLTVTSAQKNPTAFYLCASSIRSGRTGELFFGEGSRLTVL.

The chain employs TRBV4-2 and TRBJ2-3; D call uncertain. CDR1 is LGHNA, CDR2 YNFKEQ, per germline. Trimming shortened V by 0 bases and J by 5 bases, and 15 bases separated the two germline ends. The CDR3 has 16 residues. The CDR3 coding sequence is TGTGCCAGCAGCCAAGAAGGGTTCCGCAGCTTAGATACGCAGTATTTT. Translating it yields CASSQEGFRSLDTQYF.

CDR3 DNA: TGCAGTGCTAGCCGGGGCCGGATTGGTGTGACCCAGTACTTC. Encoded protein: CSASRGRIGVTQYF. The J gene is TRBJ2-5, the V gene TRBV20-1; D may be TRBD1 or TRBD2 (5 bases each). The CDR3 spans 14 residues. V lost 3 bases to trimming and J lost 7 bases, with 18 bases between them. Germline V gene sequence: CDR1 DFQATT, CDR2 SNEGSKA (reference sequence).

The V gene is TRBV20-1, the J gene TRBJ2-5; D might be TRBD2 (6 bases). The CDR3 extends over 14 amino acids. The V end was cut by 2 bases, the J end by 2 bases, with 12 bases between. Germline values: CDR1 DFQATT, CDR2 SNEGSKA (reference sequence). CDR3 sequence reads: CSARKAGSQETQYF. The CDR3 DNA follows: TGCAGTGCTAGAAAGGCGGGATCGCAAGAGACCCAGTACTTC.